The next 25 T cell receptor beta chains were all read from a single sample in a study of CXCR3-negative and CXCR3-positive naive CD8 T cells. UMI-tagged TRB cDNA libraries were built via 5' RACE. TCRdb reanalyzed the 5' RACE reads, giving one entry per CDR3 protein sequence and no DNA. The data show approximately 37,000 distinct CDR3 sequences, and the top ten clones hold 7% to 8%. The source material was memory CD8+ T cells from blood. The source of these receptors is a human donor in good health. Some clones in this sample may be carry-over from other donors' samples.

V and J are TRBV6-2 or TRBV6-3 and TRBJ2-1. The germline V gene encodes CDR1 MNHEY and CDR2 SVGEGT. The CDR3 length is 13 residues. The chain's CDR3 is CASSLRSYNEQFF.

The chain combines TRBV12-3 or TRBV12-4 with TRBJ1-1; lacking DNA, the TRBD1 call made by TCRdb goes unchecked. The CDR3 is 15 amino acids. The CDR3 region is CASSAGQGQNTEAFF.

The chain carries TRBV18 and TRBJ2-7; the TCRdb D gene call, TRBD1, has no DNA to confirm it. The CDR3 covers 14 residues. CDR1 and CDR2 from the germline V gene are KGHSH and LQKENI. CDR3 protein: CASSNDRESYEQYF.

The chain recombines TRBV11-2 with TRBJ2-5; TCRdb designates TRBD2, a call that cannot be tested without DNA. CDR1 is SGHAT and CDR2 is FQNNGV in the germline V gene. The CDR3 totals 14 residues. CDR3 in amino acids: CASSSVEEVETQYF. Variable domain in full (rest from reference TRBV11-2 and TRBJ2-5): EAGVAQSPRYKIIEKRQSVAFWCNPISGHATLYWYQQILGQGPKLLIQFQNNGVVDDSQLPKDRFSAERLKGVDSTLKIQPAKLEDSAVYLCASSSVEEVETQYFGPGTRLLVL.

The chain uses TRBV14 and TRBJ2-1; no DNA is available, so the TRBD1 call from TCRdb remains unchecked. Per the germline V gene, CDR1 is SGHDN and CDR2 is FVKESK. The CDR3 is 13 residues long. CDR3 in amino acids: CASSPTGLNEQFF. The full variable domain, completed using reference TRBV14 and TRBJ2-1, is EAGVTQFPSHSVIEKGQTVTLRCDPISGHDNLYWYRRVMGKEIKFLLHFVKESKQDESGMPNNRFLAERTGGTYSTLKVQPAELEDSGVYFCASSPTGLNEQFFGPGTRLTVL.

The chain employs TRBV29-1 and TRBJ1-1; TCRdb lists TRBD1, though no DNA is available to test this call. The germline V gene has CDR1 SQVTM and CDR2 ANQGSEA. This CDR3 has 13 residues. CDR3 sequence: CSVGWAGGAEAFF.

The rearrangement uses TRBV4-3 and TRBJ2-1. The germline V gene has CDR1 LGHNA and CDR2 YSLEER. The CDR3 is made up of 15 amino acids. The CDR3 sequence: CASSTSKAPYNEQFF.

The CDR3 spells CASSYRSGGLEETQYF. The chain links TRBV6-2 or TRBV6-3 to TRBJ2-5; TCRdb designates TRBD2, a call that cannot be tested without DNA. The CDR3 length is 16 residues. Germline assignment: CDR1 MNHEY and CDR2 SVGEGT.

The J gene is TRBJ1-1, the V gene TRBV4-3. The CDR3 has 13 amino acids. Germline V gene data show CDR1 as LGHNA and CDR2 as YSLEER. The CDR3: CASNPTGYTEAFF.

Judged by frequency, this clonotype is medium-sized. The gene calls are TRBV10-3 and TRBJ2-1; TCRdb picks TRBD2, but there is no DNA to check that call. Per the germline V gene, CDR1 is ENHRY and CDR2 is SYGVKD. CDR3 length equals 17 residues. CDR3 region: CAISDLWDLGGHNEQFF.

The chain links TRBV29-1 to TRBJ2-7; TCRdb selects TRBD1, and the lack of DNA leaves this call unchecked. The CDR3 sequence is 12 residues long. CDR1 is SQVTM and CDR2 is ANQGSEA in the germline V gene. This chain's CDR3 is CSVRDTFYEQYF.

The CDR3 reads CASSLGTSLDEQFF. The chain uses TRBV28 and TRBJ2-1; TCRdb's D call of TRBD2 is untestable without DNA. From germline, CDR1 is MDHEN and CDR2 SYDVKM. The CDR3 is made up of 14 amino acids.

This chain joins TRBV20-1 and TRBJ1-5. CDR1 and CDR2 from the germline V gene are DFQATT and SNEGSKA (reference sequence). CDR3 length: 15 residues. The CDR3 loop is CSARVEQPSNQPQHF.

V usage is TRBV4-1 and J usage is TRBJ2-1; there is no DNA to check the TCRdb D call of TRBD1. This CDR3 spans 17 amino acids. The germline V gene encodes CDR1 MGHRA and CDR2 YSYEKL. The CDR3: CASSQGQGGALYNEQFF.

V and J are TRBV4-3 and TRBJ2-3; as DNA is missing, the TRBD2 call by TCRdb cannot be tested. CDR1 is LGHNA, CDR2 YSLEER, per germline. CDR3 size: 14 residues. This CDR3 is CASSQEEGTDTQYF.

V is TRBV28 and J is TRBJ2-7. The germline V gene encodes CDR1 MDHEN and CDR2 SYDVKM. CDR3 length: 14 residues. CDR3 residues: CASSLVRWAYEQYF.

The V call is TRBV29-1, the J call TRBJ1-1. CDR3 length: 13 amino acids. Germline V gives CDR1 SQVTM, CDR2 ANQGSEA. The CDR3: CSVEFERNTEAFF. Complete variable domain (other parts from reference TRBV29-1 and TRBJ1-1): SAVISQKPSRDICQRGTSLTIQCQVDSQVTMMFWYRQQPGQSLTLIATANQGSEATYESGFVIDKFPISRPNLTFSTLTVSNMSPEDSSIYLCSVEFERNTEAFFGQGTRLTVV.

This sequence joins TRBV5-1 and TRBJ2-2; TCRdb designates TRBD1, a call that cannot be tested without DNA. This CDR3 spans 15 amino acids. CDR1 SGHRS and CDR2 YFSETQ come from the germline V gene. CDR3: CASSLDSGDTGELFF. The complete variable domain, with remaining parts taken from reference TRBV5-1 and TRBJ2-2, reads KAGVTQTPRYLIKTRGQQVTLSCSPISGHRSVSWYQQTPGQGLQFLFEYFSETQRNKGNFPGRFSGRQFSNSRSEMNVSTLELGDSALYLCASSLDSGDTGELFFGEGSRLTVL.

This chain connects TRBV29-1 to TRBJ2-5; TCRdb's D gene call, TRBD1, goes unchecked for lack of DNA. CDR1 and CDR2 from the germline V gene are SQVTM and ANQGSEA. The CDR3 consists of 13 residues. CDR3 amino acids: CSVATQGPETQYF.

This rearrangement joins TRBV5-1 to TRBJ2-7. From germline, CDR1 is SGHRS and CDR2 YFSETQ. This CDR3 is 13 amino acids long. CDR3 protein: CASSFSGSYEQYF.

CDR3 region: CASSLGTFKGQGAIQQYF. The J gene is TRBJ2-7, the V gene TRBV11-3; absent DNA, TCRdb's TRBD1 call cannot be checked. This CDR3 has 18 residues. The germline V gene encodes CDR1 SGHNT and CDR2 YENEEA. The whole variable domain, filled in from reference TRBV11-3 and TRBJ2-7, reads EAGVVQSPRYKIIEKKQPVAFWCNPISGHNTLYWYLQNLGQGPELLIRYENEEAVDDSQLPKDRFSAERLKGVDSTLKIQPAELGDSAVYLCASSLGTFKGQGAIQQYFGPGTRLTVT.

The CDR3 sequence is CASSEAGDIPYEQYF. The chain carries TRBV2 and TRBJ2-7; TCRdb proposes TRBD1, but this gene call is untestable without DNA. The CDR3 is made up of 15 amino acids. The germline V gene encodes CDR1 SNHLY and CDR2 FYNNEI.

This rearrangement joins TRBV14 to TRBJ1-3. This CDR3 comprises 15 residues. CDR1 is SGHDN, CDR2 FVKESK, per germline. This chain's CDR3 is CASSQDGFSGNTIYF.

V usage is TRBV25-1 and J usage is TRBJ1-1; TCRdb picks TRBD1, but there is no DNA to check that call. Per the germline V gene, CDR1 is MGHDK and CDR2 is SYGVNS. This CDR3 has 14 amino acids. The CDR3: CASAGEGTYTEAFF.

The chain's CDR3 is CSVFQVSSGANVLTF. The chain is built from TRBV29-1 and TRBJ2-6. The germline V gene encodes CDR1 SQVTM and CDR2 ANQGSEA. The length of the CDR3 is 15 residues. Filled out from reference TRBV29-1 and TRBJ2-6, the complete variable domain reads SAVISQKPSRDICQRGTSLTIQCQVDSQVTMMFWYRQQPGQSLTLIATANQGSEATYESGFVIDKFPISRPNLTFSTLTVSNMSPEDSSIYLCSVFQVSSGANVLTFGAGSRLTVL.